The 27 T cell receptor beta chains given below trace back to one sample, sequenced in a study of cytomegalovirus exposure and HLA in healthy donors. Use of 60 Vbeta and 13 Jbeta primers characterized the PCR. Using immunoSEQ multiplex PCR, the repertoire was profiled, and TCRdb retains in-frame clones only, with some absent. The sample lists more than 100,000 clones, around 72% occurring once. The sample consisted of PBMCs. All receptors derive from a woman in her thirties or forties in good health and CMV-seropositive.

The V call is TRBV2, the J call TRBJ1-3, with D possibly matching TRBD1 (5 bases). The CDR3 sequence is 14 residues long. Germline CDR1 reads SNHLY; CDR2 reads FYNNEI. Trimming shortened V by 10 bases and J by 4 bases, and 17 bases separated the two germline ends. CDR3 amino acids: CATKEGPTGNTIYF. The CDR3 bases are TGTGCCACCAAGGAGGGGCCCACCGGAAACACCATATATTTT.

This clone was detected a few times. V is TRBV7-8 and J is TRBJ2-7; 8 bases are a match to TRBD1. The germline V gene encodes CDR1 SGHVS and CDR2 FQNEAQ. V shed 7 bases and J 5 bases; nucleotides not matched to a gene: 4. The CDR3 contains 12 residues. The CDR3 region is CASTHRGNEQYF. The CDR3 nucleotides are TGTGCCAGCACCCACAGGGGGAACGAGCAGTACTTC.

The chain is built from TRBV11-2 and TRBJ2-3, with TRBD2 matching over 8 bases. Unmatched junction bases numbered 2, after V lost 5 bases and J lost 1 base. Germline values: CDR1 SGHAT, CDR2 FQNNGV. This CDR3 has 14 residues. The CDR3 spells CASSETSGTDTQYF. CDR3 in DNA: TGTGCCAGCAGCGAGACTAGCGGCACAGATACGCAGTATTTT.

This clone has only a few counts. The J gene is TRBJ2-7, the V gene TRBV10-3, with 7 bases aligning to TRBD1. The CDR3 has 12 amino acids. CDR1 is ENHRY, CDR2 SYGVKD, per germline. The V gene end was trimmed by 8 bases and the J gene end by 5 bases; junction bases not matched to a gene: 6. DNA for the CDR3: TGTGCCATCCGACAGGGTTCCGACGAGCAGTACTTC. As protein: CAIRQGSDEQYF.

CDR3 in DNA: TGCGCCAGCAGCAACGAGGGGGGGGCCACTAACTATGGCTACACCTTC. Amino acids: CASSNEGGATNYGYTF. The chain has TRBV5-1 and TRBJ1-2; D possibly corresponds to TRBD1 (6 bases). Germline loops: CDR1 SGHRS, CDR2 YFSETQ. The CDR3 consists of 16 residues. The ends were cut back, 4 bases at V and 0 bases at J, with 16 bases in the middle.

The chain uses TRBV9 and TRBJ1-2; 7 nucleotides line up with TRBD1. Germline V lookup: CDR1 SGDLS, CDR2 YYNGEE. This CDR3 is 14 amino acids long. J was trimmed by 2 bases and V by 3 bases; bases with no gene match: 4. This CDR3 is CASSGSQGNYGYTF. CDR3 in DNA: TGTGCCAGCAGCGGGTCACAGGGGAACTATGGCTACACCTTC.

The J gene is TRBJ2-7, the V gene TRBV10-3, with 8 bases aligning to TRBD1. V dropped 6 bases and J dropped 4; count of bases not matched to a gene: 8. Looked up from germline, CDR1 is ENHRY and CDR2 is SYGVKD. This CDR3 is 14 amino acids long. The CDR3 spells CAISPRDRPYEQYF. CDR3 nucleotide sequence: TGTGCCATCAGCCCCCGGGACAGGCCTTACGAGCAGTACTTC.

The chain carries TRBV11-2 and TRBJ2-1; 7 nucleotides match TRBD1. Germline V gene sequence: CDR1 SGHAT, CDR2 FQNNGV. The CDR3 sequence is 15 residues long. Unmatched junction bases numbered 4, after V lost 5 bases and J lost 0 bases. CDR3 nucleotides: TGTGCCAGCAGCCACCGGACAGGCTCCTACAATGAGCAGTTCTTC. This gives the protein CASSHRTGSYNEQFF.

The chain is built from TRBV2 and TRBJ1-5, with D possibly being TRBD1 (6 bases). This CDR3 region has 14 residues. Germline V CDR1 and CDR2: SNHLY, FYNNEI. Trimming pared 1 base from V and 11 bases from J, leaving 15 bases between. As DNA, the CDR3 is TGTGCCAGCAGTGAAGGGGAGGGGAGGGGGTCCCAGCATTTT. Its protein is CASSEGEGRGSQHF. Looking up the rest from reference TRBV2 and TRBJ1-5 gives the full variable domain: EPEVTQTPSHQVTQMGQEVILRCVPISNHLYFYWYRQILGQKVEFLVSFYNNEISEKSEIFDDQFSVERPDGSNFTLKIRSTKLEDSAMYFCASSEGEGRGSQHFGDGTRLSIL.

This clone was recorded once. The chain uses TRBV5-1 and TRBJ2-6; 7 nucleotides line up with TRBD1. The CDR3 extends over 15 amino acids. Trimming took 3 bases from V and 1 from J; bases not matched to a gene: 1. The germline V gene encodes CDR1 SGHRS and CDR2 YFSETQ. The CDR3 bases are TGCGCCAGCAGCTCGACAGGGTCTGGGGCCAACGTCCTGACTTTC. As protein: CASSSTGSGANVLTF.

This chain uses TRBV5-1 with TRBJ1-1; 8 bases map to TRBD1. In germline, CDR1 is SGHRS, CDR2 YFSETQ. The CDR3 consists of 14 residues. Trimming took 4 bases from V and 4 from J; bases not matched to a gene: 6. This chain's CDR3 is CASSPGQGITEAFF. The CDR3 DNA is TGCGCCAGCAGCCCCGGACAGGGAATCACTGAAGCTTTCTTT.

The chain links TRBV6-6 to TRBJ2-7; the match to TRBD2 covers 10 bases. Trimming at V came to 5 bases and at J to 2 bases, leaving 6 bases not matched to a gene. Germline V gene sequence: CDR1 MNHNY, CDR2 SVGAGI (reference sequence). This CDR3 is 15 amino acids long. CDR3 DNA: TGTGCCAGCAGTAAAATAGCGGGGGGAACCTACGAGCAGTACTTC. Translating it yields CASSKIAGGTYEQYF.

This rearrangement joins TRBV10-3 to TRBJ1-1, with a possible D match to TRBD1 (5 bases). The CDR3 loop spans 15 amino acids. Trimming took off 3 bases at V and 0 bases at J, with 11 bases between the two ends. Germline V gene data show CDR1 as ENHRY and CDR2 as SYGVKD. In nucleotides, the CDR3 is TGTGCCATCAGTGATTCCCGGGGGTTGAACACTGAAGCTTTCTTT. Translation gives CAISDSRGLNTEAFF.

This clone was picked up one time. The chain has TRBV5-6 and TRBJ1-1, with 9 bases identical to TRBD1. V dropped 2 bases and J dropped 3; count of bases not matched to a gene: 8. Germline-derived CDR1 and CDR2 are SGHDT and YYEEEE. The CDR3 runs 16 residues. The CDR3 coding sequence is TGTGCCAGCAGCTTTGGGACAGGGAGTGAGGACACTGAAGCTTTCTTT. Amino acids: CASSFGTGSEDTEAFF.

The chain couples TRBV7-8 to TRBJ2-1; D is possibly TRBD2 (5 bases). The V and J ends lost 2 bases and 4 bases respectively, with 9 bases between them. This CDR3 spans 14 amino acids. Germline V CDR1 and CDR2: SGHVS, FQNEAQ. CDR3 sequence (DNA): TGTGCCAGCAGCTTACAACTAGAGTACAATGAGCAGTTCTTC. It codes for CASSLQLEYNEQFF.

The rearrangement links TRBV5-1 to TRBJ1-5; 9 nucleotides line up with TRBD1. J was trimmed by 6 bases and V by 4 bases; bases with no gene match: 5. CDR3 length equals 14 residues. CDR1 is SGHRS, CDR2 YFSETQ, per germline. This CDR3 is CASSLGTGPQPQHF. The CDR3 bases are TGCGCCAGCAGCCTGGGGACAGGGCCTCAGCCCCAGCATTTT.

The chain has TRBV7-2 and TRBJ1-1, with TRBD1 identical over 11 bases. Germline values: CDR1 SGHTA, CDR2 FQGNSA. V shed 5 bases and J 4 bases; nucleotides not matched to a gene: 0. The CDR3 is 13 residues long. In DNA form, the CDR3 reads TGTGCCAGCAGCGGACAGGGGGCCACTGAAGCTTTCTTT. It is translated as CASSGQGATEAFF.

V and J are TRBV4-1 and TRBJ1-4, with 7 bases lining up with TRBD1. With 1 base clipped from V and 5 bases from J, the junction kept 4 bases outside the gene matches. Germline CDR1 reads MGHRA; CDR2 reads YSYEKL. This CDR3 region has 15 residues. The CDR3 is CASSQGDSHNEKLFF. The DNA for the CDR3 is TGCGCCAGCAGCCAAGGGGACAGCCACAATGAAAAACTGTTTTTT.

This clone was detected a few times. The J gene is TRBJ2-1, the V gene TRBV7-3, with 7 nucleotides matching TRBD2. The germline CDR1 and CDR2 sequences are SGHTA and FQGTGA. This CDR3 contains 15 residues. J gave up 5 bases and V 1 base, and 5 bases lay outside the gene matches. As DNA, the CDR3 is TGTGCCAGCAGCTTAAGGGGCGGGGGAGACAATGAGCAGTTCTTC. Amino acids: CASSLRGGGDNEQFF.

The chain carries TRBV4-1 and TRBJ2-5; D perhaps matches TRBD1 (7 bases). The CDR3 is made up of 17 amino acids. Trimming left V 1 base short and J 2 bases short, with 17 bases between. Germline lookup yields CDR1 MGHRA and CDR2 YSYEKL. CDR3 residues: CASSQVKGGTDQETQYF. The DNA for the CDR3 is TGCGCCAGCAGCCAAGTCAAAGGCGGGACAGATCAAGAGACCCAGTACTTC.

This chain connects TRBV4-2 to TRBJ1-5, with 7 nucleotides matching TRBD1. The CDR3 has 16 residues. CDR1 and CDR2 (germline): LGHNA, YNFKEQ. With 4 bases clipped from V and 0 bases from J, the junction kept 6 bases outside the gene matches. The CDR3 DNA follows: TGTGCCAGCAGCCCTGAGGGGGCTCCTAGCAATCAGCCCCAGCATTTT. As protein: CASSPEGAPSNQPQHF.

The V and J genes are TRBV9 and TRBJ1-6; D ambiguous. Germline V gene lookup returns CDR1 SGDLS and CDR2 YYNGEE. This CDR3 is 14 amino acids long. Deletions cut 0 bases from V and 6 bases from J, with 7 bases between. CDR3 nucleotides: TGTGCCAGCAGCGTAGAGATCAGTAATTCACCCCTCCACTTT. It translates to CASSVEISNSPLHF. The full variable domain, with the rest looked up from reference TRBV9 and TRBJ1-6, is DSGVTQTPKHLITATGQRVTLRCSPRSGDLSVYWYQQSLDQGLQFLIQYYNGEERAKGNILERFSAQQFPDLHSELNLSSLELGDSALYFCASSVEISNSPLHFGNGTRLTVT.

The chain couples TRBV10-3 to TRBJ1-1; D remains unclear. Germline V gives CDR1 ENHRY, CDR2 SYGVKD. The CDR3 is 13 amino acids. Trimming left V 0 bases short and J 8 bases short, with 10 bases between. CDR3 in DNA: TGTGCCATCAGTGAGTCGTATAATCGGGAAGCTTTCTTT. This codes for CAISESYNREAFF.

The rearrangement uses TRBV11-1 and TRBJ1-1, with D maybe TRBD1 (5 bases). The CDR3 runs 14 residues. Germline CDR1 is SGHAT and CDR2 is FQDESV (reference sequence). V was trimmed by 7 bases and J by 1 base, leaving 13 bases between them. CDR3 sequence reads: CASIQRGENTEAFF. CDR3 nucleotides: TGTGCCAGCATCCAACGGGGGGAGAACACTGAAGCTTTCTTT.

The chain links TRBV29-1 to TRBJ2-3; 7 bases fit TRBD2. The CDR3 sequence is 13 residues long. After removal of 3 bases from V and 1 base from J, the junction contained 1 base not matched to a gene. Germline CDR1 reads SQVTM; CDR2 reads ANQGSEA. In DNA form, the CDR3 reads TGCAGCGTTGATCTAGCGGGCACAGATACGCAGTATTTT. Translated, it gives CSVDLAGTDTQYF.

V and J are TRBV4-1 and TRBJ1-2; a weak D match, TRBD1 (5 bases). This CDR3 has 15 amino acids. Germline CDR1 MGHRA, CDR2 YSYEKL. Trimming removed 0 bases from V and 4 bases from J, with 12 bases in between. The CDR3 DNA sequence: TGCGCCAGCAGCCAAGATCCGACAGCTATCTATGGCTACACCTTC. Protein: CASSQDPTAIYGYTF.

This chain joins TRBV9 and TRBJ2-7; D possibly corresponds to TRBD1 (6 bases). The CDR3 extends over 13 amino acids. The germline CDR1 and CDR2 sequences are SGDLS and YYNGEE. Trimming stripped 3 bases from V and 6 bases from J, with 13 bases between. The CDR3 reads CASSALGQFEQYF. In nucleotides, the CDR3 is TGTGCCAGCAGCGCGCTAGGACAGTTCGAGCAGTACTTC.